This T cell receptor beta chain was recorded in a study of blood T cell repertoires in COVID-19. On the study more broadly: Sites in the United States, Italy and Spain provided acute and convalescent COVID-19 samples. In each case, the material was cDNA or gDNA derived from T cells, B-cell-depleted T cells, or PBMCs.

Germline trimming cut 4 bases from V and 4 bases from J; bases unmatched to any gene: 10. The CDR3 is 16 residues long. Per the germline V gene, CDR1 is KGHSY and CDR2 is FQNENV. How the authors handled the data: How many nucleated cells were present was estimated from reference gene primer amplification. Profiling relied on immunoSEQ multiplex PCR, and the TCRdb table lists in-frame clones only, not all of them. V and J calls plus clone size are reproduced from that table; the DNA served to infer D and trimming. The sample gives tens of thousands of clones, less than 95% of which show up once; under 25% is in the top ten.

The chain combines TRBV16 with TRBJ1-1; TRBD1 matches at 9 bases. The source is a man older than 75 with acute or convalescent COVID-19. Sequencing was performed on peripheral blood. The CDR3 coding sequence is TGTGCCAGCAGCCCCCTCCCGACAGGGGGGACCACTGAAGCTTTCTTT. It translates to CASSPLPTGGTTEAFF.